A single sample gave rise to the 8 T cell receptor beta chains below, sequenced in a study of T cells in Graves' hyperthyroidism and ophthalmopathy. Amplification of TCR beta CDR3 regions was performed using RNA transcripts as template. Using the HTBI primer set, a first-round RT-PCR was run on the TCR CDR3. TCRdb recomputed calls from the multiplex PCR reads with MiXCR, one row per CDR3 protein. The top ten hold 5.3% of the sample, which has about 420,000 distinct CDR3 sequences, roughly 13% seen once. Sequencing was done on a sample of blood. The receptors originated from a woman between 18 and 30 years old with Graves' hyperthyroidism.

This clonotype has ten or more counts. The chain has TRBV2 and TRBJ1-2; possible D gene TRBD1, 6 bases. CDR1 and CDR2 (germline): SNHLY, FYNNEI. Trimming cost V 7 bases and J 2 bases, with 17 bases left between them. The CDR3 runs 15 residues. DNA for the CDR3: TGTGCCAGCACGTTGGGCCTCGGACAGAACTATGGCTACACCTTC. This codes for CASTLGLGQNYGYTF. The whole variable domain, remainder taken from reference TRBV2 and TRBJ1-2, is EPEVTQTPSHQVTQMGQEVILRCVPISNHLYFYWYRQILGQKVEFLVSFYNNEISEKSEIFDDQFSVERPDGSNFTLKIRSTKLEDSAMYFCASTLGLGQNYGYTFGSGTRLTVV.

This clonotype was counted ten times or more. The chain uses TRBV29-1 and TRBJ1-2; D is unresolved. With 3 bases removed from V and 4 bases from J, the gap between germline ends came to 12 bases. The germline V gene encodes CDR1 SQVTM and CDR2 ANQGSEA. CDR3 length: 13 residues. CDR3 nucleotide sequence: TGCAGCGTTGAGGCTGGGTCGAGCTATGGCTACACCTTC. Amino acids: CSVEAGSSYGYTF.

This clonotype has a count of ten or more. The chain couples TRBV5-5 to TRBJ2-1; 7 bases are a match to TRBD1. With 3 bases clipped from V and 7 bases from J, the junction kept 7 bases outside the gene matches. Germline-derived CDR1 and CDR2 are SGHKS and YYEKEE (reference sequence). This CDR3 has 14 residues. CDR3 protein: CASSSAGGMNEQFF. The CDR3 coding sequence is TGTGCCAGCAGCTCCGCAGGGGGAATGAATGAGCAGTTCTTC.

This clonotype has a count of ten or more. The gene calls are TRBV12-3 or TRBV12-4 and TRBJ2-5, with D unresolved. Trimming took 6 bases from V and 2 from J, leaving 19 bases between them. CDR3 size: 16 residues. CDR3 coding DNA: TGTGCCAGCAGCCAAACCGACTCATTACTACAAGAGACCCAGTACTTC. Translated: CASSQTDSLLQETQYF.

This chain connects TRBV6-1 to TRBJ2-7; 11 positions agree with TRBD2. CDR1 is MNHNS, CDR2 SASEGT, per germline. The CDR3 length is 15 residues. V lost 7 bases, J lost 4 bases, and 9 bases stayed unmatched. CDR3 residues: CASTQTSGTTYEQYF. The CDR3 DNA reads as TGTGCCAGCACACAGACTAGCGGGACGACTTACGAGCAGTACTTC.

The V call is TRBV7-8, the J call TRBJ2-5; the D gene could be TRBD1 or TRBD2 (5 bases each). Per the germline V gene, CDR1 is SGHVS and CDR2 is FQNEAQ. With 1 base removed from V and 7 bases from J, the gap between germline ends came to 10 bases. The CDR3 is made up of 13 amino acids. The CDR3: CASSLGGVGTQYF. The CDR3 nucleotides are TGTGCCAGCAGCTTAGGAGGGGTGGGGACCCAGTACTTC.

This chain joins TRBV20-1 and TRBJ2-1; TRBD1 agrees at 7 bases. Trimming cost V 0 bases and J 7 bases; bases outside gene matches: 9. Germline-derived CDR1 and CDR2 are DFQATT and SNEGSKA (reference sequence). CDR3 length equals 15 residues. The CDR3 loop reads CSARDSGRGKNEQFF. The CDR3 DNA is TGCAGTGCTAGAGATTCGGGCAGGGGGAAGAATGAGCAGTTCTTC.

This clonotype was found many times. V and J are TRBV27 and TRBJ1-5; weak D call: TRBD1 (5 bases). The ends were cut back, 5 bases at V and 0 bases at J, with 11 bases in the middle. Germline-derived CDR1 and CDR2 are MNHEY and SMNVEV (reference sequence). The length of the CDR3 is 15 residues. CDR3 in amino acids: CASSIRESSNQPQHF. CDR3 in DNA: TGTGCCAGCAGTATCAGGGAGAGTAGCAATCAGCCCCAGCATTTT.